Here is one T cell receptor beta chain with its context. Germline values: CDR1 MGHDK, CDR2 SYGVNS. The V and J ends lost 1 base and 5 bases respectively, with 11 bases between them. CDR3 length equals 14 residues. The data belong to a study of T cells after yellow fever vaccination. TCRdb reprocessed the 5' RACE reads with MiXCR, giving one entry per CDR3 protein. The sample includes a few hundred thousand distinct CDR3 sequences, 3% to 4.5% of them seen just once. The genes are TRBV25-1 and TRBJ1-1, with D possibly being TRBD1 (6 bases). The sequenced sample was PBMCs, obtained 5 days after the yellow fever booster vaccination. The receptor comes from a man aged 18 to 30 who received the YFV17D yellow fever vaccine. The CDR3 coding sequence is TGTGCCAGCAGTGAATTGTGGCAGGGGACTGAAGCTTTCTTT. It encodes CASSELWQGTEAFF. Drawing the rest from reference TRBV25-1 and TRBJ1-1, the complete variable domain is EADIYQTPRYLVIGTGKKITLECSQTMGHDKMYWYQQDPGMELHLIHYSYGVNSTEKGDLSSESTVSRIRTEHFPLTLESARPSHTSQYLCASSELWQGTEAFFGQGTRLTVV.